What follows are 15 T cell receptor beta chains derived from one specimen sequenced in a study of T cells in Graves' hyperthyroidism and ophthalmopathy. Amplification targeted TCR beta CDR3 regions from RNA transcripts. The HTBI set primed first-round TCR CDR3 RT-PCR. MiXCR, run by TCRdb on the multiplex PCR reads, gives a single entry per CDR3 protein. The sample holds under 250,000 distinct CDR3 sequences; 17% are singletons and the top ten take over 45%. What was sequenced was blood. The origin of the receptors is a woman aged 45 to 65 with Graves' hyperthyroidism.

With respect to this clonotype: A read error may explain this, as a much larger clone is one base away. The chain links TRBV20-1 to TRBJ2-1, with 7 bases aligning to TRBD2. The end of the DNA fits TRBJ2-7 better, so the J call may be wrong. This CDR3 has 15 amino acids. Looked up from germline, CDR1 is DFQATT and CDR2 is SNEGSKA (reference sequence). CDR3 region: CSATTSATSYNEQYF. CDR3 DNA: TGCAGTGCTACCACTAGCGCGACCTCCTACAATGAGCAGTACTTC.

With respect to this clonotype: A read error may be the cause here, since a much bigger clone is one base away. Here the CDR3 reads CASGREPGLVGVGETQYF. The CDR3 nucleotides are TGTGCTAGTGGTCGAGAACCGGGACTAGTCGGGGTGGGGGAGACCCAGTACTTC. The chain links TRBV12-5 to TRBJ2-5, with 8 bases fitting TRBD2. CDR3 length: 18 residues. The germline CDR1 and CDR2 sequences are LGHNT and FRNRAP. V lost 5 bases and J lost 5; bases outside the gene matches: 19.

This clonotype showed up just a few times. The chain carries TRBV27 and TRBJ1-5; D gene uncertain. Germline CDR1 and CDR2: MNHEY and SMNVEV (reference sequence). The germline V and J ends were trimmed by 0 bases and 3 bases, with 9 bases remaining between them. The CDR3 is 15 amino acids. The CDR3 nucleotides read TGTGCCAGCAGTTTATCAGGAGGAAACAATCAGCCCCAGCATTTT. It is translated as CASSLSGGNNQPQHF.

The J gene is TRBJ1-2, the V gene TRBV28, with TRBD1 matching over 9 bases. The J segment lost 4 bases and the V segment lost 3 bases, leaving 9 bases of the junction unmatched. The germline V gene has CDR1 MDHEN and CDR2 SYDVKM. The CDR3 spans 16 residues. The CDR3 spells CASSFGAGTGSYGYTF. The CDR3 DNA is TGTGCCAGCAGTTTTGGGGCAGGGACAGGGAGCTATGGCTACACCTTC.

CDR3 nucleotides: TGTGCCAGCAGCCTAACTGGGGACGCGGAGACTGGGACCCAGTACTTC. Encoded protein: CASSLTGDAETGTQYF. The gene calls are TRBV9 and TRBJ2-5; D tentatively fits TRBD1 or TRBD2 (5 bases each). Germline V gives CDR1 SGDLS, CDR2 YYNGEE. V shed 4 bases and J shed 7 bases, with 23 bases lying between them. This CDR3 region has 16 residues.

The chain couples TRBV19 to TRBJ1-4, with D tentatively TRBD1 (5 bases). Trimming pared 4 bases from V and 3 bases from J, leaving 12 bases between. The CDR3 sequence is 15 residues long. From germline, CDR1 is LNHDA and CDR2 SQIVND (reference sequence). The CDR3 bases are TGTGCCAGTAGTAACCTTCGGGGGTCTAATGAAAAACTGTTTTTT. Encoded protein: CASSNLRGSNEKLFF.

This clonotype was picked up one time. The V and J genes are TRBV6-9 and TRBJ2-2, with D tentatively TRBD1 (5 bases). Looked up from germline, CDR1 is MNHGY and CDR2 is SVAAGI. Trimming took off 1 base at V and 7 bases at J, with 7 bases between the two ends. CDR3 size: 13 residues. CDR3 sequence (DNA): TGTGCCAGCAGTTATTGGGGCAGCGGGGAGCTGTTTTTT. Amino acids: CASSYWGSGELFF.

CDR3 sequence: CASSIFGGDAEKLFF. CDR3 nucleotide sequence: TGTGCCAGTAGTATTTTTGGGGGAGACGCTGAAAAACTGTTTTTT. This rearrangement joins TRBV19 to TRBJ1-4; weak D call: TRBD1 (5 bases). This CDR3 region has 15 residues. The germline CDR1 and CDR2 sequences are LNHDA and SQIVND (reference sequence). Trimming removed 3 bases at V and 7 bases at J, with 15 bases between.

Only a few counts were recorded for this clonotype. The J gene is TRBJ1-6, the V gene TRBV28; TRBD1 matches 8 bases. Germline CDR1 is MDHEN and CDR2 is SYDVKM. V shed 3 bases, J shed 7 bases, and the junction held 11 bases outside the gene matches. The CDR3 spans 17 residues. The CDR3 DNA follows: TGTGCCAGCAGTTTTTTGGACAGGGTGTTTAGGAATTCACCCCTCCACTTT. As protein: CASSFLDRVFRNSPLHF.

This clonotype was seen at least ten times. The genes are TRBV24-1 and TRBJ2-1; D may be TRBD1 or TRBD2 (5 bases each). Trimming pared 9 bases from V and 2 bases from J, leaving 19 bases between. CDR1 KGHDR and CDR2 SFDVKD come from the germline V gene. The CDR3 totals 16 residues. This chain's CDR3 is CATGTPDPEAYNEQFF. Written as DNA, the CDR3 is TGTGCCACCGGGACCCCGGACCCCGAGGCCTACAATGAGCAGTTCTTC.

V usage is TRBV29-1 and J usage is TRBJ1-3; TRBD1 is a possible D gene (6 bases). Trimming removed 4 bases at V and 2 bases at J, with 15 bases between. Germline CDR1 reads SQVTM; CDR2 reads ANQGSEA. The CDR3 length is 15 residues. The CDR3 DNA is TGCAGCGTTGTATTAGGGGGTGGGCCTGGAAACACCATATATTTT. Protein product: CSVVLGGGPGNTIYF.

The V gene is TRBV5-1, the J gene TRBJ1-6; D gene ambiguous. V lost 4 bases, J lost 4 bases, and 12 bases lay in between. The CDR3 covers 15 residues. Germline-derived CDR1 and CDR2 are SGHRS and YFSETQ. In DNA form, the CDR3 reads TGCGCCAGCAGCGTTACGACTGATTATAATTCACCCCTCCACTTT. Amino acids: CASSVTTDYNSPLHF.

There are many counts of this clonotype. V usage is TRBV12-3 or TRBV12-4 and J usage is TRBJ1-1; D not resolved. CDR3 size: 15 residues. V was shortened by 6 bases and J by 2 bases, with 16 bases between the two germline ends. This CDR3 reads CASRMGAVRNTEAFF. The CDR3 DNA reads as TGTGCCAGCAGGATGGGTGCCGTCAGAAACACTGAAGCTTTCTTT.

The sample holds many counts of this clonotype. The rearrangement uses TRBV7-8 and TRBJ2-1; 10 bases are shared with TRBD2. Trimming removed 2 bases from V and 7 bases from J; junction bases left unmatched: 5. The CDR3 spans 15 residues. Per the germline V gene, CDR1 is SGHVS and CDR2 is FQNEAQ. The CDR3 sequence is CASSLTLAGVNEQFF. CDR3 in DNA: TGTGCCAGCAGCTTAACTCTAGCGGGAGTTAATGAGCAGTTCTTC.

This clonotype was counted many times. The J gene is TRBJ1-1, the V gene TRBV6-1; no firm D call. The length of the CDR3 is 14 residues. Germline CDR1 reads MNHNS; CDR2 reads SASEGT. V lost 0 bases and J lost 1, with 6 bases in between. The CDR3 sequence: CASSEAVGNTEAFF. CDR3 DNA: TGTGCCAGCAGTGAAGCGGTGGGGAACACTGAAGCTTTCTTT.